This entry describes one T cell receptor (beta chain). What it recognizes is unknown. This entry belongs to a study of OX40 agonist ivuxolimab in advanced cancers. Background on the study: Cancers in dose escalation were hepatocellular, melanoma, renal cell and head and neck. Prior anti-PD-1, anti-PD-L1 or anti-CTLA-4 therapy was allowed; about 39% had some.

Method: immunoSEQ multiplex PCR; TCRdb's copy keeps in-frame clones and lacks some. The profile shows under 85,000 clones, around 87% of them singletons. The germline V gene encodes CDR1 GTSNPN and CDR2 SVGIG (reference sequence). This CDR3 comprises 15 residues. V lost 3 bases to trimming and J lost 0 bases, with 12 bases between them. Autoimmune disease history or systemic immunosuppression disqualified patients. Whole-study results and caveats: Low normalized T-cell clonal expansion also characterized some of the nonresponders.

The sequence was collected from an adult with an advanced solid tumor such as melanoma, head and neck, liver or kidney cancer. Sequencing was performed on CD4+ or CD8+ T cells sorted from blood, taken in a trial of the OX40 agonist ivuxolimab. The rearrangement links TRBV30 to TRBJ1-3; D remains ambiguous. CDR3 in amino acids: CAWRRSLISGNTIYF. The CDR3 DNA sequence: TGTGCCTGGAGGAGATCCCTTATCTCTGGAAACACCATATATTTT.